One and the same sample provided the 22 T cell receptor beta chains below, sequenced in a study of high-grade serous ovarian cancer treatment subgroups (dated by TCRdb to about 2021). Tumor samples were collected prior to definitive surgery or chemotherapy. Libraries were made using the immunoSEQ multiplex PCR assay. TCRdb holds this immuneACCESS table with in-frame rearrangements only. Some clones are missing; in checked studies, unresolved V genes explain under half, and the rest has no known cause. The sample data list a few thousand clones, and 68% of these were observed just once. The ten largest make up approximately 14% of the sample. Sequences were obtained from tumor tissue. The receptor source for this set is a human donor with high-grade serous ovarian cancer.

V and J are TRBV6-1 and TRBJ1-2; TRBD1 matches at 8 bases. V dropped 6 bases and J dropped 4; count of bases not matched to a gene: 10. Germline V gene data show CDR1 as MNHNS and CDR2 as SASEGT. This CDR3 has 15 amino acids. The CDR3 bases are TGTGCCAGCAGCTTCGGACAGGGCCCGCTCTATGGCTACACCTTC. It specifies CASSFGQGPLYGYTF.

This clone was counted once. This chain uses TRBV6-6 with TRBJ1-3; no clear D. Germline lookup yields CDR1 MNHNY and CDR2 SVGAGI (reference sequence). CDR3 size: 14 residues. V was trimmed by 7 bases and J by 0 bases, leaving 10 bases between them. This chain's CDR3 is CASTPGNSGNTIYF. The CDR3 DNA reads TGTGCCAGCACCCCTGGGAACTCTGGAAACACCATATATTTT.

This clone was seen only a few times. Here the CDR3 reads CAWASITGAIEAFF. DNA of the CDR3: TGTGCCTGGGCATCCATCACGGGGGCGATTGAAGCTTTCTTT. The V call is TRBV30, the J call TRBJ1-1; perhaps TRBD1 as D (6 bases). Germline lookup yields CDR1 GTSNPN and CDR2 SVGIG (reference sequence). Trimming pared 5 bases from V and 7 bases from J, leaving 20 bases between. The CDR3 has 14 residues. Full variable domain (rest looked up from reference TRBV30 and TRBJ1-1): SQTIHQWPATLVQPVGSPLSLECTVEGTSNPNLYWYRQAAGRGLQLLFYSVGIGQISSEVPQNLSASRPQDRQFILSSKKLLLSDSGFYLCAWASITGAIEAFFGQGTRLTVV.

V and J are TRBV7-9 and TRBJ1-1; the D is unclear. Per germline, CDR1 SEHNR and CDR2 FQNEAQ (reference sequence). The germline V and J ends were trimmed by 7 bases and 2 bases, with 11 bases remaining between them. The CDR3 loop spans 13 amino acids. The CDR3 bases are TGTGCCAGCACCTTTCTCATCAACACTGAAGCTTTCTTT. Amino acids: CASTFLINTEAFF. Full variable domain (remainder filled in from reference TRBV7-9 and TRBJ1-1): DTGVSQNPRHKITKRGQNVTFRCDPISEHNRLYWYRQTLGQGPEFLTYFQNEAQLEKSRLLSDRFSAERPKGSFSTLEIQRTEQGDSAMYLCASTFLINTEAFFGQGTRLTVV.

This clone has just one count. The rearrangement joins TRBV11-3 to TRBJ2-1, with D unresolved. The CDR3 contains 13 residues. The V gene lost 4 bases and the J gene lost 5 bases, with 9 bases spanning the gap. The germline V gene encodes CDR1 SGHNT and CDR2 YENEEA. CDR3 amino acids: CASSSTRNNEQFF. DNA of the CDR3: TGTGCCAGCAGCTCTACAAGAAACAATGAGCAGTTCTTC.

This sequence joins TRBV19 and TRBJ2-3; no clear D. Germline values: CDR1 LNHDA, CDR2 SQIVND (reference sequence). This CDR3 is built from 13 residues. V was cut by 6 bases and J by 2 bases, with 9 bases left in between. For the CDR3, the DNA is TGTGCCAGTAGCACCCGGCTCACAGATACGCAGTATTTT. Protein product: CASSTRLTDTQYF.

The chain joins TRBV6-1 to TRBJ2-5; 8 nucleotides align to TRBD1. V gave up 7 bases and J gave up 2 bases; unmatched junction bases: 6. Germline V gene sequence: CDR1 MNHNS, CDR2 SASEGT. This CDR3 contains 14 residues. In nucleotides, the CDR3 is TGTGCCAGCACTCAGGGGGCAGGGCAAGAGACCCAGTACTTC. It yields the protein CASTQGAGQETQYF.

J is TRBJ1-1 and V is TRBV7-2, with TRBD1 as a possible D gene (6 bases). Germline CDR1 reads SGHTA; CDR2 reads FQGNSA. This CDR3 is built from 12 residues. V was clipped by 2 bases and J by 8 bases, with 9 bases between them. The CDR3 region is CASSLRGAEAFF. The CDR3 DNA is TGTGCCAGCAGCTTAAGGGGGGCGGAAGCTTTCTTT.

Comment on this clone: Other DNA sequences of this sample code for an identical CDR3. The CDR3 region is CASHNFFYGYTF. CDR3 bases: TGTGCCAGCCACAACTTTTTCTATGGCTACACCTTC. The chain joins TRBV27 to TRBJ1-2; no definite D call. CDR1 MNHEY and CDR2 SMNVEV come from the germline V gene (reference sequence). The CDR3 is 12 amino acids. V was pared by 8 bases and J by 4 bases, with 11 bases between.

This chain links TRBV4-3 with TRBJ1-2, with 8 bases fitting TRBD1. The V gene end was trimmed by 4 bases and the J gene end by 4 bases; junction bases not matched to a gene: 11. Germline lookup yields CDR1 LGHNA and CDR2 YSLEER. This CDR3 is 16 amino acids long. CDR3 nucleotide sequence: TGCGCCAGCAGCCCAAGCGGGGCAGGGGGCGGCTATGGCTACACCTTC. Amino acids: CASSPSGAGGGYGYTF.

The rearrangement links TRBV11-2 to TRBJ1-5; TRBD1 agrees at 8 bases. V was clipped by 6 bases and J by 2 bases; unmatched bases: 3. Looked up from germline, CDR1 is SGHAT and CDR2 is FQNNGV. The CDR3 is 14 residues long. CDR3 in amino acids: CASSLDRGNQPQHF. In nucleotides, the CDR3 is TGTGCCAGCAGTTTGGACAGGGGCAATCAGCCCCAGCATTTT.

This clone occurred a few times. The rearrangement joins TRBV6-6 to TRBJ2-1, with 8 bases identical to TRBD1. The CDR3 runs to 15 residues. J was trimmed by 4 bases and V by 5 bases; bases with no gene match: 7. Germline V gene sequence: CDR1 MNHNY, CDR2 SVGAGI (reference sequence). Here the CDR3 DNA reads TGTGCCAGCAGTGAGTCAGGGACAGGATACAATGAGCAGTTCTTC. It is translated as CASSESGTGYNEQFF.

The rearrangement joins TRBV10-2 to TRBJ2-2; TRBD2 agrees at 11 bases. Germline V gives CDR1 WSHSY, CDR2 SAAADI. This CDR3 contains 19 residues. Trimming took 6 bases from V and 1 from J; bases not matched to a gene: 13. The CDR3 sequence: CASSPLKGLAGGNTGELFF. CDR3 coding DNA: TGCGCCAGCAGCCCCCTAAAGGGTCTAGCGGGGGGGAACACCGGGGAGCTGTTTTTT.

This clone was observed a few times. The chain links TRBV7-9 to TRBJ2-5; the D is unclear. V lost 2 bases and J 5 bases, leaving 12 bases between the germline ends. The CDR3 contains 14 residues. Germline-derived CDR1 and CDR2 are SEHNR and FQNEAQ (reference sequence). This CDR3 is CASSLLGRWETQYF. CDR3 DNA sequence: TGTGCCAGCAGCTTATTGGGCAGGTGGGAGACCCAGTACTTC.

The chain is built from TRBV11-2 and TRBJ2-7; D might be TRBD1 or TRBD2, each matching 5 bases. Trimming left V 3 bases short and J 4 bases short, with 10 bases between. The CDR3 length is 13 residues. Germline V CDR1 and CDR2: SGHAT, FQNNGV. CDR3 region: CASSFSWGYEQYV. DNA for the CDR3: TGTGCCAGCAGCTTTTCGTGGGGGTACGAGCAGTACGTC.

The V and J genes are TRBV4-2 and TRBJ2-5; 9 nucleotides line up with TRBD1. CDR3 size: 15 residues. Unmatched junction bases numbered 4, after V lost 4 bases and J lost 1 base. Germline V CDR1 and CDR2: LGHNA, YNFKEQ. For the CDR3, the DNA is TGTGCCAGCAGCCCGGGACAGGGCCTCCAAGAGACCCAGTACTTC. It translates to CASSPGQGLQETQYF.

The chain links TRBV7-2 to TRBJ1-1, with D hard to call. V lost 4 bases to trimming and J lost 6 bases, with 12 bases between them. Looked up from germline, CDR1 is SGHTA and CDR2 is FQGNSA. The CDR3 is 13 residues long. The CDR3 region is CASSSGPDAEAFF. The CDR3 coding sequence is TGTGCCAGCAGCTCAGGACCTGACGCTGAAGCTTTCTTT.

This chain connects TRBV10-3 to TRBJ1-2; the D is unclear. Germline V CDR1 and CDR2: ENHRY, SYGVKD. V was trimmed by 3 bases and J by 5 bases, leaving 13 bases between them. This CDR3 spans 14 amino acids. Here the CDR3 reads CAISDSGKEYGYTF. CDR3 DNA sequence: TGTGCCATCAGTGACTCCGGGAAAGAATATGGCTACACCTTC.

V gene TRBV6-1 combines with J gene TRBJ2-3; D gene uncertain. V lost 5 bases to trimming and J lost 0 bases, with 12 bases between them. The CDR3 contains 15 residues. CDR1 is MNHNS, CDR2 SASEGT, per germline. CDR3 DNA: TGTGCCAGCAGTTGGCAGCAGGCTAGCACAGATACGCAGTATTTT. It is translated as CASSWQQASTDTQYF.

This clone appeared a few times. The J gene is TRBJ1-1, the V gene TRBV29-1; D is unclear. The CDR3 has 12 amino acids. Germline V gives CDR1 SQVTM, CDR2 ANQGSEA. Trimming shortened V by 4 bases and J by 1 base, and 7 bases separated the two germline ends. CDR3 loop: CSVVPGNTEAFF. The CDR3 nucleotides read TGCAGCGTTGTACCAGGGAACACTGAAGCTTTCTTT.

This chain connects TRBV19 to TRBJ1-5, with D possibly matching TRBD1 (5 bases). V dropped 5 bases and J dropped 7 bases, with 24 bases sitting between them. The CDR3 is made up of 17 amino acids. Germline V lookup: CDR1 LNHDA, CDR2 SQIVND (reference sequence). For the CDR3, the DNA is TGTGCCAGTAGTCTGCTGGGGACCTCGAACGGAAGGCAGCCCCAGCATTTT. Amino acids: CASSLLGTSNGRQPQHF.

This chain connects TRBV5-6 to TRBJ1-4; D unclear. This CDR3 region has 13 residues. Germline-derived CDR1 and CDR2 are SGHDT and YYEEEE. Trimming left V 0 bases short and J 0 bases short, with 0 bases between. The CDR3 DNA sequence: TGTGCCAGCAGCTTGGCAACTAATGAAAAACTGTTTTTT. As protein: CASSLATNEKLFF.